This TCR beta chain was identified during a study of OX40 agonist ivuxolimab in advanced cancers. Background on the study: Treatment received earlier with anti-PD-1, anti-PD-L1 or anti-CTLA-4 agents was allowed, and less than 45% had some. Study-level points and caveats: Dose levels from 0.1 to 3.0 mg/kg saw CD4+ and CD8+ blood T cells expand clonally by week 6. Expanded peripheral T-cell antigen specificity went undetermined.

This clone is a singleton in its sample. The antigen is not known. The CDR3 loop spans 15 amino acids. With V trimmed by 0 bases and J by 7 bases, 6 bases remained unmatched. Germline CDR1 reads KGHSH; CDR2 reads LQKENI. Measured with immunoSEQ multiplex PCR; TCRdb has only the in-frame clones, and not every one. This repertoire shows about 51,000 clones, almost 90% found once; its top ten account for around 3.3%. The chain joins TRBV18 to TRBJ1-2; 9 bases map to TRBD1. The sample was CD4+ or CD8+ T cells sorted from blood, taken in a trial of the OX40 agonist ivuxolimab. The sequence was obtained from an adult with an advanced solid tumor such as melanoma, head and neck, liver or kidney cancer. Here the CDR3 reads CASSPPAQGAGGYTF. CDR3 sequence (DNA): TGTGCCAGCTCACCACCGGCACAGGGGGCCGGTGGCTACACCTTC.